These T cell receptor beta chains were read from a single sample in a study of blood T cell repertoires in COVID-19. Assay: immunoSEQ multiplex PCR; the TCRdb copy retains only in-frame clones and omits some. The sample carries 65,000 to 85,000 clones, approximately 79% recorded once. Input material: peripheral blood. Receptors originate from a woman of 80 years or more with active or convalescent COVID-19. Both conserved end residues are part of each CDR3. A D gene is named only where the DNA matches it firmly. Where a row states a size, it is once, few, many or the class of an expanded clone; other rows omit it.

TRBJ2-1 | TRBD2 | TRBV24-1 | . | CATMEAGGRHNEQFF | TGTGCCACCATGGAGGCGGGAGGGCGACACAATGAGCAGTTCTTC
TRBJ2-1 | . | TRBV6-5 | . | CASSIRSAYNEQFF | TGTGCCAGCAGCATACGCTCGGCCTACAATGAGCAGTTCTTC
TRBJ2-7 | . | TRBV3-1/TRBV3-2 | . | CASSQITGNEQYF | TGTGCCAGCAGCCAGATTACAGGGAACGAGCAGTACTTC
TRBJ1-4 | . | TRBV7-2 | . | CASKPQRTNEKLFF | TGTGCCAGCAAACCCCAGAGGACTAATGAAAAACTGTTTTTT
TRBJ2-7 | . | TRBV10-1 | . | CASTPTGNSYEQYF | TGCGCCAGCACCCCGACAGGCAACTCCTACGAGCAGTACTTC
TRBJ2-1 | TRBD2 | TRBV7-9 | . | CASSLEVGTSSSNEQFF | TGTGCCAGCAGCTTAGAGGTGGGGACTAGTTCTTCCAATGAGCAGTTCTTC
TRBJ2-7 | TRBD2 | TRBV5-1 | . | CASSLLAGGSYEQYF | TGCGCCAGCAGCTTGCTTGCGGGGGGCTCCTACGAGCAGTACTTC
TRBJ2-5 | . | TRBV29-1 | . | CSVEVVWPYQETQYF | TGCAGCGTGGAGGTTGTATGGCCGTACCAAGAGACCCAGTACTTC
TRBJ1-1 | TRBD1 | TRBV29-1 | . | CSVVGQSMKRNTEAFF | TGCAGCGTGGTGGGACAGTCGATGAAGCGGAACACTGAAGCTTTCTTT
TRBJ1-6 | . | TRBV11-2 | . | CASSNQLQGSPLHF | TGTGCCAGCAGCAACCAACTACAGGGTTCACCCCTCCACTTT
TRBJ1-1 | . | TRBV13 | . | CASSLQGSPEAFF | TGTGCCAGCAGCTTACAGGGGAGCCCTGAAGCTTTCTTT
TRBJ1-1 | TRBD1 | TRBV30 | . | CAWRRGMVTEAFF | TGTGCCTGGCGCAGGGGGATGGTCACTGAAGCTTTCTTT
TRBJ1-5 | . | TRBV28 | few | CATQKQGNQPQHF | TGTGCCACCCAGAAGCAGGGAAATCAGCCCCAGCATTTT
TRBJ1-5 | . | TRBV5-1 | . | CASSLGGVDQPQHF | TGCGCCAGCAGCCTTGGAGGGGTTGATCAGCCCCAGCATTTT
TRBJ2-7 | TRBD1 | TRBV6-6 | . | CASSYGTGSSYEQYF | TGTGCCAGCAGTTACGGGACAGGGAGCTCCTACGAGCAGTACTTC